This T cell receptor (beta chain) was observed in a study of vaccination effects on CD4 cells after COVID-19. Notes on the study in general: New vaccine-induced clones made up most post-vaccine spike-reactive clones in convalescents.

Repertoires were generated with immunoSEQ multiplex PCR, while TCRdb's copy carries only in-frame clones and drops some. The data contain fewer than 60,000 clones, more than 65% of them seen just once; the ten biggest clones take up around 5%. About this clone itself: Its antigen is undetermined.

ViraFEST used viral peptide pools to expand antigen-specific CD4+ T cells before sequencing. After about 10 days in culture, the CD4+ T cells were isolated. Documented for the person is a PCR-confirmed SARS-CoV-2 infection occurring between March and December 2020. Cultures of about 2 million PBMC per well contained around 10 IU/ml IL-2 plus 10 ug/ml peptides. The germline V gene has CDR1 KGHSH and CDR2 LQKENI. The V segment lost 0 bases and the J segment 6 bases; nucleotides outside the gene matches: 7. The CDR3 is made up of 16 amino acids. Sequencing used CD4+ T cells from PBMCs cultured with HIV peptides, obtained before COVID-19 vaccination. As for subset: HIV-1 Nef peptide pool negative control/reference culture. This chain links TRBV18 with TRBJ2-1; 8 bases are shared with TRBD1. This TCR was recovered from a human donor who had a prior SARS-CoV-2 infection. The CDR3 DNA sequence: TGTGCCAGCTCACCACCGAAGAGGACAGGGACCAATGAGCAGTTCTTC. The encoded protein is CASSPPKRTGTNEQFF. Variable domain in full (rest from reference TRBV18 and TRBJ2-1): NAGVMQNPRHLVRRRGQEARLRCSPMKGHSHVYWYRQLPEEGLKFMVYLQKENIIDESGMPKERFSAEFPKEGPSILRIQQVVRGDSAAYFCASSPPKRTGTNEQFFGPGTRLTVL.